The 25 T cell receptor beta chains reported below all come from one sample, sequenced in a study of TIL therapy for anti-PD-1-resistant metastatic lung cancer. Time point of the sample: pre-treatment sample, taken before nivolumab and TIL therapy. The libraries were made with immunoSEQ v3. Libraries were prepared by immunoSEQ multiplex PCR; TCRdb keeps only in-frame clonotypes and omits some of them. The profile shows over 15,000 clones, 60% to 80% of them singletons. Sequencing used blood, obtained at baseline. These receptors came from a person aged 25-85 years with non-small cell lung cancer.

This clone was counted between two and nine times. This chain uses TRBV24-1 with TRBJ2-1, with no clear D. CDR3 length: 14 amino acids. V was trimmed by 4 bases and J by 0 bases, leaving 6 bases between them. Germline assignment: CDR1 KGHDR and CDR2 SFDVKD. CDR3 loop: CATSDGSSYNEQFF. In nucleotides, the CDR3 is TGTGCCACCAGTGACGGTAGCTCCTACAATGAGCAGTTCTTC.

This clone has a handful of counts. The chain carries TRBV4-3 and TRBJ1-1; no clear D. The CDR3 covers 15 residues. The germline gives CDR1 LGHNA, CDR2 YSLEER. Trimming took off 0 bases at V and 0 bases at J, with 8 bases between the two ends. The CDR3 is CASSQESIMNTEAFF. DNA for the CDR3: TGCGCCAGCAGCCAAGAGTCAATCATGAACACTGAAGCTTTCTTT.

In its sample, this clone was seen once. V and J are TRBV10-3 and TRBJ1-5, with a weak D call TRBD1 (5 bases). The CDR3 totals 13 residues. In germline, CDR1 is ENHRY, CDR2 SYGVKD. With 10 bases removed from V and 5 bases from J, the gap between germline ends came to 15 bases. For the CDR3, the DNA is TGTGCCACCACAAAGGGGCCGGATCAGCCCCAGCATTTT. Translated: CATTKGPDQPQHF.

In nucleotides, the CDR3 is TGCAGTGCTAGAGCAGGGACTGAAGCTTTCTTT. Protein sequence: CSARAGTEAFF. The chain has TRBV20-1 and TRBJ1-1; D may be TRBD1 (5 bases). The CDR3 is 11 amino acids. Germline V CDR1 and CDR2: DFQATT, SNEGSKA (reference sequence). Between the trimmed V and J ends, which lost 1 base and 5 bases, there was a span of 5 bases.

The V gene is TRBV10-3, the J gene TRBJ1-2, with D perhaps TRBD1 (5 bases). The CDR3 runs 12 residues. V was pared by 4 bases and J by 8 bases, with 11 bases between. CDR1 is ENHRY and CDR2 is SYGVKD in the germline V gene. DNA for the CDR3: TGTGCCATCAGTGGAGGGGAGAGGGGCTACACCTTC. This codes for CAISGGERGYTF.

The chain employs TRBV19 and TRBJ1-1, with 7 bases that match TRBD1. With V trimmed by 3 bases and J by 1 base, 2 bases remained unmatched. The CDR3 runs 14 residues. The germline V gene encodes CDR1 LNHDA and CDR2 SQIVND (reference sequence). The CDR3 is CASSIYRGNTEAFF. In nucleotides, the CDR3 is TGTGCCAGTAGTATCTACAGGGGGAACACTGAAGCTTTCTTT.

The V and J genes are TRBV2 and TRBJ2-6; D not certain. Germline-derived CDR1 and CDR2 are SNHLY and FYNNEI. V was clipped by 9 bases and J by 2 bases, with 8 bases between them. This CDR3 contains 13 residues. CDR3 loop: CARIRAGANVLTF. The CDR3 nucleotides read TGTGCCAGGATAAGGGCTGGGGCCAACGTCCTGACTTTC.

This chain connects TRBV19 to TRBJ1-3; 11 bases line up with TRBD1. Germline CDR1 reads LNHDA; CDR2 reads SQIVND (reference sequence). This CDR3 has 16 residues. The ends lost 11 bases at V and 4 bases at J; junction bases unmatched: 13. CDR3 DNA: TGTGCCGCCGGGCGGACAGGGGGCCCGTCGGGAAACACCATATATTTT. Protein product: CAAGRTGGPSGNTIYF.

V and J are TRBV4-2 and TRBJ1-2; TRBD1 is a possible D gene (6 bases). The CDR3 has 14 amino acids. Germline V gene lookup returns CDR1 LGHNA and CDR2 YNFKEQ. Trimming removed 1 base from V and 2 bases from J, with 8 bases in between. The CDR3 bases are TGTGCCAGCAGCCAAGGGACAGAAAACTATGGCTACACCTTC. The encoded protein is CASSQGTENYGYTF.

V is TRBV28 and J is TRBJ1-2, with 8 positions matching TRBD1. The V gene end was trimmed by 4 bases and the J gene end by 7 bases; junction bases not matched to a gene: 2. CDR3 length: 12 amino acids. Per the germline V gene, CDR1 is MDHEN and CDR2 is SYDVKM. Here the CDR3 reads CASSSDRVGYTF. The CDR3 coding sequence is TGTGCCAGCAGTTCGGACAGGGTTGGCTACACCTTC.

This chain links TRBV19 with TRBJ1-4; D is perhaps TRBD1 (6 bases). Germline V CDR1 and CDR2: LNHDA, SQIVND (reference sequence). V was cut by 6 bases and J by 3 bases, with 14 bases left in between. This CDR3 spans 15 amino acids. CDR3 in DNA: TGTGCCAGTAGGACAGGTTCAGCGCCTAATGAAAAACTGTTTTTT. It specifies CASRTGSAPNEKLFF.

The CDR3 nucleotides read TGTGCCAGCAGCTTAGAGACTTTGGGGTCGACAGAAGCTTTCTTT. It encodes CASSLETLGSTEAFF. The rearrangement joins TRBV11-2 to TRBJ1-1; no firm D call. The CDR3 contains 15 residues. Germline assignment: CDR1 SGHAT and CDR2 FQNNGV. With 0 bases removed from V and 8 bases from J, the gap between germline ends came to 16 bases.

This clone was found a few times. This sequence joins TRBV21-1 and TRBJ1-5. TRBV21-1 is annotated as a pseudogene. This CDR3 has 13 amino acids. The CDR3: CANPSISNQPQHF. CDR3 in DNA: TGTGCCAACCCGAGTATAAGCAATCAGCCCCAGCATTTT.

The rearrangement joins TRBV11-2 to TRBJ1-1, with D unresolved. Trimming shortened V by 5 bases and J by 6 bases, and 16 bases separated the two germline ends. CDR1 is SGHAT and CDR2 is FQNNGV in the germline V gene. This CDR3 region has 14 residues. CDR3 residues: CASSPLLGFAEAFF. The CDR3 nucleotides read TGTGCCAGCAGCCCTCTGCTGGGTTTCGCTGAAGCTTTCTTT.

This chain joins TRBV4-3 and TRBJ1-6, with a tentative D call TRBD1 (5 bases). The length of the CDR3 is 15 residues. CDR1 LGHNA and CDR2 YSLEER come from the germline V gene. Trimming left V 4 bases short and J 6 bases short, with 13 bases between. The CDR3 region is CASSLNPGRNSPLHF. The CDR3 region has the DNA TGCGCCAGCAGCCTAAACCCAGGGCGTAATTCACCCCTCCACTTT.

This clone has only a few counts. This sequence joins TRBV14 and TRBJ2-1, with D perhaps matching TRBD1 (5 bases). Looked up from germline, CDR1 is SGHDN and CDR2 is FVKESK. CDR3 length: 14 amino acids. With 1 base removed from V and 2 bases from J, the gap between germline ends came to 6 bases. CDR3 in DNA: TGTGCCAGCAGCCAAGGGGGCCCCTACAATGAGCAGTTCTTC. Translated, it gives CASSQGGPYNEQFF. The whole variable domain, remainder taken from reference TRBV14 and TRBJ2-1, is EAGVTQFPSHSVIEKGQTVTLRCDPISGHDNLYWYRRVMGKEIKFLLHFVKESKQDESGMPNNRFLAERTGGTYSTLKVQPAELEDSGVYFCASSQGGPYNEQFFGPGTRLTVL.

The V gene is TRBV5-1, the J gene TRBJ2-7; D is possibly TRBD2 (6 bases). Germline assignment: CDR1 SGHRS and CDR2 YFSETQ. The length of the CDR3 is 15 residues. Trimming cost V 4 bases and J 0 bases, with 14 bases left between them. This CDR3 reads CASSPWGGSSYEQYF. The CDR3 DNA reads TGCGCCAGCAGCCCGTGGGGAGGAAGCTCCTACGAGCAGTACTTC.

The rearrangement links TRBV5-4 to TRBJ1-2; D is undetermined. CDR3 length equals 16 residues. The germline gives CDR1 SGHNT, CDR2 YYREEE (reference sequence). The V end lost 2 bases, the J end lost 0 bases, and 14 bases lay between the germline ends. The CDR3 loop reads CASSFESVYSNYGYTF. CDR3 DNA: TGTGCCAGCAGCTTTGAGAGTGTGTACTCTAACTATGGCTACACCTTC.

Only a few counts were recorded for this clone. The rearrangement uses TRBV5-8 and TRBJ1-2; D uncertain. The CDR3 runs 13 residues. Germline V gives CDR1 SGHTS, CDR2 YDEGEE. Deletions cut 1 base from V and 0 bases from J, with 4 bases between. The DNA of the CDR3 is TGTGCCAGCAGCTTGAGGGCTAACTATGGCTACACCTTC. It encodes CASSLRANYGYTF.

The genes are TRBV28 and TRBJ1-1; a weak D match, TRBD1 (6 bases). Germline CDR1 is MDHEN and CDR2 is SYDVKM. Trimming removed 6 bases from V and 7 bases from J, with 12 bases in between. This CDR3 is 12 amino acids long. This chain's CDR3 is CASRSGADEAFF. CDR3 DNA sequence: TGTGCCAGCAGATCAGGGGCGGATGAAGCTTTCTTT. Variable domain in full (rest from reference TRBV28 and TRBJ1-1): DVKVTQSSRYLVKRTGEKVFLECVQDMDHENMFWYRQDPGLGLRLIYFSYDVKMKEKGDIPEGYSVSREKKERFSLILESASTNQTSMYLCASRSGADEAFFGQGTRLTVV.

With respect to this clone: The junction does not match germline at one end; this may be a read error. The chain links TRBV5-4 to TRBJ1-4, with TRBD1 matching over 9 bases. The length of the CDR3 is 14 residues. CDR1 is SGHNT, CDR2 YYREEE, per germline (reference sequence). CDR3 sequence (DNA): TGTGCCAGCAGTTTGGACAGGGGACGGGAAAAACTGTTTTTT. Its translation: CASSLDRGREKLFF.

In its sample, this clone ranks as medium-sized (0.01 to 0.1%). The chain employs TRBV12-3 or TRBV12-4 and TRBJ1-6; D not resolved. Trimming removed 3 bases from V and 10 bases from J, with 10 bases in between. The CDR3 has 13 residues. CDR3 in amino acids: CASSFARGSPLHF. Here the CDR3 DNA reads TGTGCCAGCAGTTTTGCCCGAGGATCACCCCTCCACTTT.

CDR3 amino acids: CASSLSEAVNSPLHF. The CDR3 coding sequence is TGCGCCAGCAGCTTGAGTGAGGCCGTGAATTCACCCCTCCACTTT. This chain connects TRBV5-1 to TRBJ1-6, with D uncertain. Germline loops: CDR1 SGHRS, CDR2 YFSETQ. The CDR3 loop spans 15 amino acids. The germline V and J ends were trimmed by 1 base and 7 bases, with 12 bases remaining between them.

On this clone: Other DNA sequences within the sample encode an identical CDR3. V usage is TRBV12-3 or TRBV12-4 and J usage is TRBJ2-3; D gene unclear. V was clipped by 3 bases and J by 3 bases, with 7 bases between them. This CDR3 region has 13 residues. CDR3 region: CASSFGGTDTQYF. The DNA for the CDR3 is TGTGCCAGCAGTTTTGGCGGAACAGATACGCAGTATTTT.

V gene TRBV27 combines with J gene TRBJ2-5; 11 nucleotides align to TRBD1. The CDR3 has 15 residues. Germline CDR1 MNHEY, CDR2 SMNVEV (reference sequence). Unmatched junction bases numbered 8, after V lost 6 bases and J lost 5 bases. CDR3 DNA sequence: TGTGCCAGCAGGTCTACCGGGACAGGGGGGGAGACCCAGTACTTC. This translates into CASRSTGTGGETQYF.